A single sample is the source of the 17 T cell receptor beta chains below, sequenced in a study of CD8 T cells in ankylosing spondylitis. One entry per CDR3 protein, called by TCRdb with MiXCR from the 5' RACE reads. This sample has more than 100,000 distinct CDR3 sequences, with about an eighth found just once. Sequenced: blood, either unsorted or a sorted T cell fraction (not recorded which). These receptors were obtained from a female donor with ankylosing spondylitis or in good health (not recorded which).

This clonotype was counted many times. V usage is TRBV20-1 and J usage is TRBJ2-1; 7 bases fit TRBD1. The V segment lost 3 bases and the J segment 8 bases; nucleotides outside the gene matches: 7. This CDR3 has 13 residues. Germline V gene lookup returns CDR1 DFQATT and CDR2 SNEGSKA (reference sequence). In nucleotides, the CDR3 is TGCAGTGCTAGCCGACAGGGTGTCGATGAGCAGTTCTTC. This codes for CSASRQGVDEQFF.

This clonotype was counted at least ten times. This chain joins TRBV19 and TRBJ1-1, with 8 bases lining up with TRBD1. CDR1 is LNHDA, CDR2 SQIVND, per germline (reference sequence). The CDR3 length is 16 residues. J lost 0 bases, V lost 4 bases, and 7 bases had no gene match. For the CDR3, the DNA is TGTGCCAGTAGTAACCCGCCGGGACAGGTGAACACTGAAGCTTTCTTT. It specifies CASSNPPGQVNTEAFF.

This clonotype was recorded at least ten times. V usage is TRBV10-3 and J usage is TRBJ2-3; 7 nucleotides match TRBD1. This CDR3 contains 14 residues. Germline V gives CDR1 ENHRY, CDR2 SYGVKD. J was trimmed by 0 bases and V by 7 bases; bases with no gene match: 4. In nucleotides, the CDR3 is TGTGCCATCACCCCGGACAGGAGCACAGATACGCAGTATTTT. It yields the protein CAITPDRSTDTQYF.

V is TRBV20-1 and J is TRBJ2-7; TRBD2 matches 10 bases. V gave up 0 bases and J gave up 9 bases; unmatched junction bases: 5. Germline loops: CDR1 DFQATT, CDR2 SNEGSKA (reference sequence). This CDR3 spans 13 amino acids. This CDR3 reads CSAREAGGPRQYF. The CDR3, as DNA: TGCAGTGCTAGAGAAGCGGGAGGGCCGCGGCAGTACTTC.

This clonotype was detected many times. The chain couples TRBV3-1 to TRBJ1-1; TRBD1 might be the D (6 bases). The CDR3 runs to 12 residues. Germline V lookup: CDR1 LGHDT, CDR2 YNNKEL (reference sequence). V was clipped by 4 bases and J by 8 bases, with 11 bases between them. In DNA, the CDR3 is TGTGCCAGCAGCCGAGGGGGGACAGAAGCTTTCTTT. This codes for CASSRGGTEAFF.

V usage is TRBV18 and J usage is TRBJ1-1, with 7 bases that match TRBD1. The CDR3 covers 14 residues. V lost 0 bases, J lost 5 bases, and 3 bases stayed unmatched. The germline V gene has CDR1 KGHSH and CDR2 LQKENI. In DNA form, the CDR3 reads TGTGCCAGCTCACCACCCGACAGGGAGACTGAAGCTTTCTTT. It specifies CASSPPDRETEAFF.

This clonotype has ten or more counts. The chain couples TRBV20-1 to TRBJ2-3, with D uncertain. Germline CDR1 is DFQATT and CDR2 is SNEGSKA (reference sequence). V dropped 7 bases and J dropped 1 base, with 15 bases sitting between them. The CDR3 spans 14 residues. This CDR3 reads CSVSSTIRTDTQYF. CDR3 DNA: TGCAGTGTTAGTAGTACCATCCGCACAGATACGCAGTATTTT.

This clonotype was counted many times. The rearrangement uses TRBV30 and TRBJ1-4; D is possibly TRBD1 (6 bases). V lost 5 bases, J lost 8 bases, and 21 bases lay in between. The germline V gene has CDR1 GTSNPN and CDR2 SVGIG (reference sequence). CDR3 length: 15 residues. CDR3 DNA: TGTGCCTGGTCCCGTAAGGGGGGCGCAGGGGAAAAACTGTTTTTT. Residues: CAWSRKGGAGEKLFF.

This clonotype was counted many times. The chain couples TRBV12-3 or TRBV12-4 to TRBJ2-3; 12 bases are shared with TRBD2. This CDR3 comprises 16 residues. With V trimmed by 6 bases and J by 0 bases, 4 bases remained unmatched. CDR3 nucleotides: TGTGCCAGCAGCCCTAGCGGGGGGGCTAGCACAGATACGCAGTATTTT. It encodes CASSPSGGASTDTQYF.

This clonotype was seen at least ten times. The chain recombines TRBV12-3 or TRBV12-4 with TRBJ2-4, with a weak D call TRBD2 (6 bases). V was trimmed by 11 bases and J by 7 bases, leaving 18 bases between them. The CDR3 runs to 13 residues. The CDR3 sequence is CADAEGFGNIQYF. CDR3 in DNA: TGTGCCGACGCGGAGGGATTTGGGAACATTCAGTACTTC.

This clonotype was seen ten or more times. The chain recombines TRBV29-1 with TRBJ2-5; 8 positions match TRBD1. This CDR3 has 15 amino acids. Trimming at V came to 6 bases and at J to 0 bases, leaving 9 bases not matched to a gene. CDR1 and CDR2 from the germline V gene are SQVTM and ANQGSEA. CDR3 sequence: CSVTRDRHHQETQYF. Written as DNA, the CDR3 is TGCAGCGTGACCCGGGACAGGCACCACCAAGAGACCCAGTACTTC.

This clonotype showed up many times. The chain couples TRBV10-3 to TRBJ2-1; TRBD2 agrees at 7 bases. The V segment lost 4 bases and the J segment 3 bases; nucleotides outside the gene matches: 3. The CDR3 is 14 amino acids. Germline CDR1 and CDR2: ENHRY and SYGVKD. The CDR3 sequence is CAISGGGDYNEQFF. The CDR3 DNA follows: TGTGCCATCAGTGGGGGGGGTGACTACAATGAGCAGTTCTTC.

The table lists this clonotype with many counts. V and J are TRBV4-2 and TRBJ2-7; D ambiguous. The CDR3 contains 14 residues. The germline CDR1 and CDR2 sequences are LGHNA and YNFKEQ. The V end lost 10 bases, the J end lost 3 bases, and 19 bases lay between the germline ends. CDR3 in amino acids: CANHAPRAIYEQYF. The CDR3 bases are TGTGCCAACCATGCCCCAAGGGCCATCTACGAGCAGTACTTC.

Only a few counts were recorded for this clonotype. The chain has TRBV5-1 and TRBJ1-1, with a tentative D call TRBD1 (6 bases). The CDR3 loop spans 15 amino acids. The ends were cut back, 4 bases at V and 7 bases at J, with 20 bases in the middle. Germline V gene data show CDR1 as SGHRS and CDR2 as YFSETQ. CDR3 in amino acids: CASSLPPSGDIEAFF. CDR3 DNA: TGCGCCAGCAGCCTTCCTCCGTCTGGGGACATTGAAGCTTTCTTT.

The J gene is TRBJ2-2, the V gene TRBV18, with 7 positions matching TRBD2. The CDR3 is made up of 15 amino acids. V lost 1 base and J lost 9; bases outside the gene matches: 8. The germline CDR1 and CDR2 sequences are KGHSH and LQKENI. CDR3 region: CASSPLAGEMRELFF. The DNA for the CDR3 is TGTGCCAGCTCACCACTTGCGGGAGAAATGAGGGAGCTGTTTTTT.

The chain links TRBV5-1 to TRBJ2-7; 8 bases are shared with TRBD2. The CDR3 contains 17 residues. The V gene end was trimmed by 1 base and the J gene end by 2 bases; junction bases not matched to a gene: 11. Germline assignment: CDR1 SGHRS and CDR2 YFSETQ. CDR3 in amino acids: CASSLPSGRALAYEQYF. CDR3 coding DNA: TGCGCCAGCAGCTTGCCCTCCGGGAGGGCCCTAGCCTACGAGCAGTACTTC. Full variable domain (rest looked up from reference TRBV5-1 and TRBJ2-7): KAGVTQTPRYLIKTRGQQVTLSCSPISGHRSVSWYQQTPGQGLQFLFEYFSETQRNKGNFPGRFSGRQFSNSRSEMNVSTLELGDSALYLCASSLPSGRALAYEQYFGPGTRLTVT.

This clonotype was seen at least ten times. This CDR3 is CASSSHMDRYTGELFF. The CDR3 DNA reads as TGCGCCAGCAGCTCCCATATGGACAGATACACCGGGGAGCTGTTTTTT. The J gene is TRBJ2-2, the V gene TRBV5-1, with D possibly matching TRBD1 (6 bases). CDR1 and CDR2 from the germline V gene are SGHRS and YFSETQ. The V end was cut by 3 bases, the J end by 3 bases, with 15 bases between. The CDR3 is 16 amino acids.